This T cell receptor (beta chain) was documented in a study of post-analysis software for immune sequencing data. Study information: Disease courses included relapsing-remitting, secondary progressive and progressive-relapsing multiple sclerosis.

Findings and caveats of the study: Significantly lower normalized Chao1 diversity was seen in multiple sclerosis patients than in controls. F measure showed strong co-clustering of same-batch samples. Included in a set of roughly five TRBV segments more frequent in patients than controls were TRBV5-6, TRBV5-1 and TRBV20-1.

This clonotype was counted a few times. The antigen remains unidentified. The TCR beta cDNA libraries contained unique molecular identifiers. TCRdb independently ran MiXCR on the PCR reads; one entry per CDR3 protein. Of fewer than 850,000 distinct CDR3 sequences in the sample, about 43% are singletons; the top ten hold just under 5%. The CDR3 consists of 14 residues. CDR1 and CDR2 from the germline V gene are LGHNA and YSLEER. Between the trimmed V and J ends, which lost 0 bases and 6 bases, there was a span of 9 bases. This chain joins TRBV4-3 and TRBJ2-1; D uncertain. Material: blood. This sequence originates from a girl between 10 and 17 years old with multiple sclerosis. CDR3 sequence: CASSQDGMVNEQFF. In nucleotides, the CDR3 is TGCGCCAGCAGCCAAGATGGAATGGTCAATGAGCAGTTCTTC.